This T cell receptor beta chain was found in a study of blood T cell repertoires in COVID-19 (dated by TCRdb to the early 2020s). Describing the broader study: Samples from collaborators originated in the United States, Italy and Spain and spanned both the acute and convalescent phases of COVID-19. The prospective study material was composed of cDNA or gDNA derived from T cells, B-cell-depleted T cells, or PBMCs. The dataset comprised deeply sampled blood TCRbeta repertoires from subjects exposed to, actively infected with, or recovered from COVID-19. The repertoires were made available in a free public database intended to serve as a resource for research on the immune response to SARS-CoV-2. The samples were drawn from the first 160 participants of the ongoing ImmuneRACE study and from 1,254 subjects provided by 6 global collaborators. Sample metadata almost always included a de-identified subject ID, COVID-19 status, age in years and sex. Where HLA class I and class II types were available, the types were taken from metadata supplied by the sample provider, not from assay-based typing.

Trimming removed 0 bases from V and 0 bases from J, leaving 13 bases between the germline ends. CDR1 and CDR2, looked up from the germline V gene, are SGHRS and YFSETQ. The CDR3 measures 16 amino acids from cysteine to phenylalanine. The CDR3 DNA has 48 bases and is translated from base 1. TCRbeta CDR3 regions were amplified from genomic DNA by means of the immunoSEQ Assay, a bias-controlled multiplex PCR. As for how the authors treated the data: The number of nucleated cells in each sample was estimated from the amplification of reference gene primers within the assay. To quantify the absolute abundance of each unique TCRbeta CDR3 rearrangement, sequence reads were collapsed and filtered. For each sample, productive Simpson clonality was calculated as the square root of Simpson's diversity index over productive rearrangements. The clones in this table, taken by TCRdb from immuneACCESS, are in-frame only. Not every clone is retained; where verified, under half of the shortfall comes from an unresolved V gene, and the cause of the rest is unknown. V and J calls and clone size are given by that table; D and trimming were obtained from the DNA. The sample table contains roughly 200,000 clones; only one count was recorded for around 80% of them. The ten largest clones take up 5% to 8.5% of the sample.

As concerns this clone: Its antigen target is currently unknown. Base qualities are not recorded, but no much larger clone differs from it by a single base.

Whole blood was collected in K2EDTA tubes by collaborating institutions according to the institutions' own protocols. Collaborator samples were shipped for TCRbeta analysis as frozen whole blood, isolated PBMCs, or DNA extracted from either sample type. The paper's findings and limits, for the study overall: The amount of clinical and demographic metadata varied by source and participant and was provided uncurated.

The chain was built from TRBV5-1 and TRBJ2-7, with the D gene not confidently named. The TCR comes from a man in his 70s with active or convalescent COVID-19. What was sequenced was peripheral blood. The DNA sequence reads TGCGCCAGCAGCTTGGACGGAACTACGAGCTCCTACGAGCAGTACTTC. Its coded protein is CASSLDGTTSSYEQYF. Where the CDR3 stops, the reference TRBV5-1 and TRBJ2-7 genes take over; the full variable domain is KAGVTQTPRYLIKTRGQQVTLSCSPISGHRSVSWYQQTPGQGLQFLFEYFSETQRNKGNFPGRFSGRQFSNSRSEMNVSTLELGDSALYLCASSLDGTTSSYEQYFGPGTRLTVT.